This is a list of T cell receptor beta chains from one sample in a study of blood T cell repertoires in COVID-19. Assay used: immunoSEQ multiplex PCR; TCRdb lists only in-frame clones, some missing. Of roughly 290,000 clones listed, over 75% are singletons. The material sequenced was PBMCs or T cells enriched from blood (not recorded which). The receptors here all came from a woman in her 30s who had recovered from COVID-19. Each CDR3 is given with its conserved first and last residue. A D gene is named only where the DNA matches it firmly. Size values are once, few and many counts, or a class for expanded clones, and some rows have none.

clone_size d_call j_call v_call cdr3_aa cdr3_nt
. . TRBJ1-1 TRBV29-1 CSVDEAEAFF TGCAGCGTCGATGAAGCAGAAGCTTTCTTT
few . TRBJ2-2 TRBV7-3 CASSLDFTGELFF TGTGCCAGCAGCTTAGACTTCACCGGGGAGCTGTTTTTT
. TRBD2 TRBJ2-7 TRBV28 CASSSASLLAGGPGEQYF TGTGCCAGCAGTTCCGCCTCCCTACTAGCGGGAGGGCCTGGGGAGCAGTACTTC
. . TRBJ2-1 TRBV4-1 CASSQVQVLYEQFF TGCGCCAGCAGCCAAGTTCAGGTTCTATATGAGCAGTTCTTC
. . TRBJ2-5 TRBV7-9 CASSLRPGGYQETQYF TGTGCCAGCAGCTTAAGGCCAGGGGGGTACCAAGAGACCCAGTACTTC
once . TRBJ1-1 TRBV10-3 CAISESSTEAFF TGTGCCATCAGTGAGTCGAGCACTGAAGCTTTCTTT
. . TRBJ1-1 TRBV13 CASSLTGGGNTEAFF TGTGCCAGCAGCTTAACTGGCGGGGGAAACACTGAAGCTTTCTTT
. . TRBJ2-7 TRBV4-1 CASSQDRWGLGEQYF TGCGCCAGCAGCCAAGATCGATGGGGCTTGGGCGAGCAGTACTTC
. TRBD2 TRBJ2-2 TRBV5-1 CASSLVGRASGELFF TGCGCCAGCAGCTTGGTCGGGAGGGCGTCCGGGGAGCTGTTTTTT
. TRBD1 TRBJ2-2 TRBV30 CAWAITGGTGELFF TGTGCCTGGGCTATTACAGGGGGCACCGGGGAGCTGTTTTTT
. . TRBJ1-4 TRBV27 CASREQGTEEKLFF TGTGCCAGCAGGGAACAGGGTACCGAGGAAAAACTGTTTTTT
few . TRBJ1-6 TRBV27 CASSLLKGGRNSPLHF TGTGCCAGCAGTTTATTGAAAGGGGGAAGGAATTCACCCCTCCACTTT
once TRBD1 TRBJ2-5 TRBV5-1 CASRSTGGAKTQYF TGCGCCAGCAGGTCGACAGGGGGCGCGAAGACCCAGTACTTC
. . TRBJ2-3 TRBV6-4 CASSDSRGGGDTQYF TGTGCCAGCAGTGACTCTAGGGGAGGAGGAGATACGCAGTATTTT
. TRBD2 TRBJ2-5 TRBV28 CASRTYVTSKGQETQYF TGTGCCAGCAGGACGTATGTGACTAGCAAGGGTCAAGAGACCCAGTACTTC
. TRBD1 TRBJ1-1 TRBV28 CASSGQGRRTEAFF TGTGCCAGCAGTGGACAGGGGCGGAGGACTGAAGCTTTCTTT
. TRBD1 TRBJ2-7 TRBV27 CASSSPGQGAYEQYF TGTGCCAGCAGTTCCCCGGGACAGGGGGCCTACGAGCAGTACTTC
. . TRBJ2-7 TRBV7-9 CASSPRSAELSYEQYF TGTGCCAGCAGCCCCCGGAGCGCAGAGCTGTCCTACGAGCAGTACTTC
. . TRBJ2-2 TRBV6-4 CASSDSIEGVNTGELFF TGTGCCAGCAGTGACTCAATCGAGGGGGTGAACACCGGGGAGCTGTTTTTT
. TRBD2 TRBJ2-1 TRBV2 CASSEARTSGVRNEQFF TGTGCCAGCAGTGAAGCTCGGACTAGCGGGGTCCGTAATGAGCAGTTCTTC
. . TRBJ2-1 TRBV11-2 CASSFFQARSYNEQFF TGTGCCAGCAGCTTCTTCCAGGCGCGCTCCTACAATGAGCAGTTCTTC
few . TRBJ1-1 TRBV20-1 CSAPSAAETFF TGCAGTGCCCCTTCAGCGGCTGAAACTTTCTTT
. . TRBJ1-5 TRBV18 CASSPQDNSNQPQHF TGTGCCAGCTCACCGCAGGATAATAGCAATCAGCCCCAGCATTTT
. . TRBJ1-6 TRBV25-1 CASSDGGPLGGQSPLHF TGTGCCAGCAGTGATGGAGGCCCACTGGGAGGGCAATCACCCCTCCACTTT
. . TRBJ1-5 TRBV19 CASSYLNQPQHF TGTGCCAGTAGTTATCTCAATCAGCCCCAGCATTTT
. TRBD1 TRBJ1-6 TRBV7-9 CASSSGYRGGNSPLHF TGTGCCAGCAGCTCGGGTTACAGGGGTGGCAATTCACCCCTCCACTTT
once . TRBJ2-6 TRBV7-9 CASSSLVGSGANVLTF TGTGCCAGCAGCTCTTTGGTCGGCTCTGGGGCCAACGTCCTGACTTTC
. TRBD1 TRBJ1-3 TRBV27 CASSRQGPGNTIYF TGTGCCAGCTCCAGACAGGGGCCTGGAAACACCATATATTTT
. . TRBJ2-1 TRBV18 CASSTQGYYNEQFF TGTGCCAGCTCAACCCAGGGATACTACAATGAGCAGTTCTTC
. . TRBJ1-5 TRBV10-2 CASRKGDYSNQPQHF TGCGCCAGCAGAAAAGGGGACTATAGCAATCAGCCCCAGCATTTT
. TRBD1 TRBJ1-2 TRBV5-6 CASSPREGAYNRYTF TGTGCCAGCAGCCCACGGGAGGGGGCGTACAATCGCTACACCTTC
medium-sized . TRBJ1-1 TRBV4-2 CASSQRDNEAFF TGTGCCAGCAGCCAGAGGGACAATGAAGCTTTCTTT
. . TRBJ2-7 TRBV27 CASRTQGYEQYF TGTGCCAGCAGGACGCAGGGTTACGAGCAGTACTTC
. TRBD2 TRBJ2-1 TRBV28 CASSLGLAGGDWFF TGTGCCAGCAGTTTGGGACTAGCGGGAGGGGATTGGTTCTTC
. . TRBJ2-7 TRBV7-2 CASSPPGPGDEQYF TGTGCCAGCAGCCCCCCCGGTCCCGGGGATGAGCAGTACTTC
. . TRBJ1-1 TRBV12-5 CASGRPQGLSSNTEAFF TGTGCTAGTGGCCGCCCCCAGGGACTCTCCTCGAACACTGAAGCTTTCTTT
. TRBD1 TRBJ2-7 TRBV12-3/TRBV12-4 CASSFDRGREQYF TGTGCCAGCAGTTTCGACAGGGGGCGTGAGCAGTACTTC
. TRBD1 TRBJ1-5 TRBV6-4 CASSDIPGTENQPQHF TGTGCCAGCAGTGACATACCTGGGACAGAGAATCAGCCCCAGCATTTT
. . TRBJ1-2 TRBV18 CASSLDKNYGYTF TGTGCCAGCTCACTGGACAAGAACTATGGCTACACCTTC
. . TRBJ2-7 TRBV21-1 CASSIPGRSAEQYF TGTGCCAGCAGCATCCCAGGGCGGTCGGCCGAGCAGTACTTC
few . TRBJ2-1 TRBV5-1 CASSPGQSYNEQFF TGCGCCAGCAGCCCCGGACAGTCCTACAATGAGCAGTTCTTC
. . TRBJ1-1 TRBV5-6 CASSLSWEGMNTEAFF TGTGCCAGCAGCTTGTCTTGGGAGGGAATGAACACTGAAGCTTTCTTT
. TRBD1 TRBJ1-4 TRBV5-8 CASSLEPGTGVGKLFF TGTGCCAGCAGCTTAGAACCCGGGACAGGGGTTGGAAAACTGTTTTTT
. TRBD2 TRBJ2-2 TRBV18 CASSRRLAGGAGELFF TGTGCCAGCTCAAGGCGACTAGCGGGAGGAGCCGGGGAGCTGTTTTTT
. . TRBJ1-1 TRBV28 CASSLGLNTEAFF TGTGCCAGCAGCCTGGGCCTGAACACTGAAGCTTTCTTT
. TRBD1 TRBJ2-5 TRBV5-1 CASSLWSGGEETQYF TGCGCCAGCAGCTTGTGGTCAGGGGGCGAGGAGACCCAGTACTTC
. . TRBJ2-5 TRBV14 CASSQSPETQYF TGTGCCAGCAGCCAGAGCCCCGAGACCCAGTACTTC
. TRBD1 TRBJ1-1 TRBV10-3 CAISRTGNTEAFF TGTGCCATCAGTCGGACAGGGAACACTGAAGCTTTCTTT
. . TRBJ2-2 TRBV7-6 CASSPLAGELFF TGTGCCAGCAGCCCTCTAGCCGGGGAGCTGTTTTTT
few TRBD1 TRBJ1-4 TRBV10-3 CAISAVTGTEREKLFF TGTGCCATCAGTGCCGTCACCGGGACAGAACGCGAAAAACTGTTTTTT
. . TRBJ2-7 TRBV27 CASSLNQGEQYF TGTGCCAGCAGTTTGAATCAGGGCGAGCAGTACTTC
few TRBD1 TRBJ2-2 TRBV5-6 CASSLGWGTANTGELFF TGTGCCAGCAGCTTGGGGTGGGGGACAGCGAACACCGGGGAGCTGTTTTTT
. . TRBJ2-7 TRBV23-1 CASSQKYRDINF TGCGCCAGCAGTCAGAAATACCGGGACATCAACTTC
once . TRBJ2-5 TRBV6-5 CASSYVDGGETQYF TGTGCCAGCAGTTATGTGGACGGAGGGGAGACCCAGTACTTC
. . TRBJ1-1 TRBV28 CASSYTVFEAFF TGTGCCAGCAGCTATACCGTATTTGAAGCTTTCTTT
. . TRBJ1-2 TRBV6-5 CASSQYGYTF TGTGCCAGCTCCCAGTATGGCTACACCTTC
few TRBD1 TRBJ1-3 TRBV23-1 CASRLPGQIPEPFSGNTIYF TGCGCCAGCAGACTACCGGGACAGATACCTGAACCCTTCTCTGGAAACACCATATATTTT
. . TRBJ2-2 TRBV14 CASSPNRNTGELFF TGTGCCAGCAGTCCAAACAGGAACACCGGGGAGCTGTTTTTT
once TRBD1 TRBJ1-5 TRBV28 CASDDRGHQPQHF TGTGCCAGCGACGACAGGGGACATCAGCCCCAGCATTTT